This T cell receptor beta chain appears in the sequencing data of a study of response to subunit inactivated influenza vaccine. This clonotype appeared a few times. Via MiXCR, TCRdb re-called the RT-PCR reads, giving one row per CDR3 protein. The sample includes about 540,000 distinct CDR3 sequences, under 30% seen only once; the top ten take about 2.8%. Germline CDR1 and CDR2: SNHLY and FYNNEI. Trimming left V 1 base short and J 2 bases short, with 6 bases between. The CDR3 runs to 14 residues. The sample was also linked to a second study, of T cells expressing NK-cell markers. From that second work: The cDNA for TCR beta came from 5'RACE template switching with UMIs. Sorted T-cell subsets CD3+CD56+NKG2C+, CD3+CD56+NKG2C- and CD3+CD56-NKG2C+ were TCR beta-sequenced. Several experiments confined sorting to alpha-beta TCR T cells with an anti-gamma-delta TCR antibody. Top CD8+ clonotypes included the dominant CD3+CD56+NKG2C+ clonotypes in five to seven donors. In a handful of donors, these clonotypes also led the CD3+CD56-NKG2C+ fraction.

The sequencing here drew on CD4+ T cells sorted from PBMCs, taken roughly 12 days after vaccination. The sequence came from a man aged 45-65 years who received an inactivated influenza vaccine. The chain joins TRBV2 to TRBJ1-5; unclear D gene. CDR3 in amino acids: CASSEGRRNQPQHF. The CDR3, as DNA: TGTGCCAGCAGTGAAGGGAGGCGCAATCAGCCCCAGCATTTT.